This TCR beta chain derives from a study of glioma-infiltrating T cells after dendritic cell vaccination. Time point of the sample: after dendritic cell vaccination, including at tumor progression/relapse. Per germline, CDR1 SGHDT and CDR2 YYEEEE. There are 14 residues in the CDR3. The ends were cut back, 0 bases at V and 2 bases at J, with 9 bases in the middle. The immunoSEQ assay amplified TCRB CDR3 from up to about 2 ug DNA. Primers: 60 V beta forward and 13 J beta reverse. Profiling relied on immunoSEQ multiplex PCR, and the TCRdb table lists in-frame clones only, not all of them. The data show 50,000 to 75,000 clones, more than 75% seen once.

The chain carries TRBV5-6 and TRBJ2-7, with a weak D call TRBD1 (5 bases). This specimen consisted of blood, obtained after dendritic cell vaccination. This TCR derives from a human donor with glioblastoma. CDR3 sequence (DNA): TGTGCCAGCAGCTTGGTGGGGCCCGCCTACGAGCAGTACTTC. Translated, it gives CASSLVGPAYEQYF.